Presented here are 26 T cell receptor beta chains from one specimen sequenced in a study of blood T cell repertoires in COVID-19. Measured with immunoSEQ multiplex PCR; TCRdb has only the in-frame clones, and not every one. The data hold about 430,000 clones, with approximately 90% observed a single time. Sequences were obtained from PBMCs or T cells enriched from blood (not recorded which). These receptors originate from a woman in her 30s with acute COVID-19.

This sequence joins TRBV28 and TRBJ2-7; D perhaps matches TRBD2 (6 bases). CDR3 length: 12 residues. From germline, CDR1 is MDHEN and CDR2 SYDVKM. Trimming stripped 2 bases from V and 7 bases from J, with 9 bases between. Here the CDR3 reads CASSLRAGEQYF. Written as DNA, the CDR3 is TGTGCCAGCAGTTTAAGGGCGGGAGAGCAGTACTTC. The full variable domain, with the rest looked up from reference TRBV28 and TRBJ2-7, is DVKVTQSSRYLVKRTGEKVFLECVQDMDHENMFWYRQDPGLGLRLIYFSYDVKMKEKGDIPEGYSVSREKKERFSLILESASTNQTSMYLCASSLRAGEQYFGPGTRLTVT.

This chain joins TRBV9 and TRBJ1-2; 8 bases match TRBD1. This CDR3 has 18 residues. V was clipped by 4 bases and J by 3 bases; unmatched bases: 17. Germline V gene lookup returns CDR1 SGDLS and CDR2 YYNGEE. CDR3 region: CASSPARISGGADYGYTF. CDR3 bases: TGTGCCAGCAGCCCCGCACGGATTTCAGGGGGCGCAGACTATGGCTACACCTTC.

This clone was seen many times. The CDR3 here is CASSPTRDNEQFF. The CDR3 DNA reads TGTGCCAGCAGCCCAACCAGGGACAATGAGCAGTTCTTC. V gene TRBV7-9 combines with J gene TRBJ2-1; the D gene is possibly TRBD1 (5 bases). Between the trimmed V and J ends, which lost 5 bases and 5 bases, there was a span of 10 bases. The germline gives CDR1 SEHNR, CDR2 FQNEAQ (reference sequence). The CDR3 totals 13 residues.

This chain connects TRBV7-8 to TRBJ2-5; 9 bases match TRBD1. The CDR3 covers 15 residues. Trimming cost V 1 base and J 4 bases; bases outside gene matches: 4. CDR1 SGHVS and CDR2 FQNEAQ come from the germline V gene. CDR3 DNA: TGTGCCAGCAGCTTAGGGACAGGGGATCTAGAGACCCAGTACTTC. Amino acids: CASSLGTGDLETQYF.

J is TRBJ1-1 and V is TRBV25-1; the D is unclear. V shed 4 bases and J shed 9 bases, with 9 bases lying between them. The length of the CDR3 is 11 residues. The germline V gene encodes CDR1 MGHDK and CDR2 SYGVNS. CDR3 sequence: CASSGAGKAFF. For the CDR3, the DNA is TGTGCCAGCAGTGGAGCAGGAAAAGCTTTCTTT.

With respect to this clone: Other DNA sequences from this sample encode an identical CDR3 as well. The gene calls are TRBV20-1 and TRBJ2-3; TRBD2 matches 10 bases. The CDR3 is 15 amino acids. V lost 3 bases to trimming and J lost 1 base; unmatched junction nucleotides: 4. Germline V gene data show CDR1 as DFQATT and CDR2 as SNEGSKA (reference sequence). This CDR3 is CSASRLAGGTDTQYF. The CDR3 DNA reads as TGCAGTGCTAGTCGCCTAGCGGGGGGCACAGATACGCAGTATTTT.

For this clone: This CDR3 is also generated by other DNA sequences in the sample. The CDR3 DNA reads as TGCGCCAGCAGCTTAGGGGGACAGAACTATGGCTACACCTTC. Translation: CASSLGGQNYGYTF. The rearrangement links TRBV5-1 to TRBJ1-2; TRBD1 agrees at 7 bases. Germline V gene lookup returns CDR1 SGHRS and CDR2 YFSETQ. Losses at the gene ends were 2 bases for V and 2 bases for J; bases not matched to a gene: 3. This CDR3 is 14 amino acids long. The full variable domain, rest sourced from reference TRBV5-1 and TRBJ1-2, is KAGVTQTPRYLIKTRGQQVTLSCSPISGHRSVSWYQQTPGQGLQFLFEYFSETQRNKGNFPGRFSGRQFSNSRSEMNVSTLELGDSALYLCASSLGGQNYGYTFGSGTRLTVV.

This clone was detected many times. The V gene is TRBV21-1, the J gene TRBJ2-1; the table calls TRBD2, which could not be checked here. TRBV21-1 is described as a pseudogene. CDR3 length: 11 residues. The CDR3 reads CASSKVEGQFF. CDR3 in DNA: TGTGCCAGCAGCAAAGTTGAGGGACAGTTCTTC.

The table lists this clone with a count of one. The rearrangement links TRBV4-1 to TRBJ2-7, with TRBD1 matching 7 bases. This CDR3 is 16 amino acids long. V was clipped by 1 base and J by 0 bases; unmatched bases: 6. Per germline, CDR1 MGHRA and CDR2 YSYEKL. The CDR3 spells CASSQGGGPSSYEQYF. CDR3 DNA sequence: TGCGCCAGCAGCCAAGGAGGGGGCCCCAGCTCCTACGAGCAGTACTTC.

The V and J genes are TRBV12-5 and TRBJ2-5; D might be TRBD2 (6 bases). CDR1 is LGHNT and CDR2 is FRNRAP in the germline V gene. Trimming stripped 0 bases from V and 4 bases from J, with 24 bases between. The CDR3 covers 19 residues. DNA of the CDR3: TGTGCTAGTGGTTTGGTACGGGACGGGGACTCGTGGATTACAGAGACCCAGTACTTC. It specifies CASGLVRDGDSWITETQYF.

This clone was recorded once. The chain recombines TRBV5-6 with TRBJ2-1; D is possibly TRBD2 (6 bases). V lost 4 bases and J lost 0, with 8 bases in between. The CDR3 contains 14 residues. The V gene's germline CDR1 is SGHDT and CDR2 YYEEEE. The CDR3 here is CASSRGSSYNEQFF. DNA of the CDR3: TGTGCCAGCAGCCGGGGGAGCTCCTACAATGAGCAGTTCTTC.

The chain is built from TRBV6-2 or TRBV6-3 and TRBJ2-7; a weak D match, TRBD2 (5 bases). The germline V gene has CDR1 MNHEY and CDR2 SVGEGT. The V end was cut by 6 bases, the J end by 1 base, with 19 bases between. This CDR3 comprises 16 residues. CDR3 in amino acids: CASSDGGQRRSYEQYF. Here the CDR3 DNA reads TGTGCCAGCAGCGACGGCGGCCAAAGGAGGTCCTACGAGCAGTACTTC.

The chain has TRBV5-5 and TRBJ1-6; 7 nucleotides line up with TRBD1. V was clipped by 2 bases and J by 5 bases; unmatched bases: 16. CDR3 length: 19 amino acids. Germline lookup yields CDR1 SGHKS and CDR2 YYEKEE (reference sequence). The CDR3 loop reads CASSLLRGQAKWDNSPLHF. CDR3 DNA sequence: TGTGCCAGCAGCTTATTAAGAGGACAGGCTAAGTGGGATAATTCACCCCTCCACTTT. Using reference TRBV5-5 and TRBJ1-6 for the parts outside the CDR3, the full variable domain is DAGVTQSPTHLIKTRGQQVTLRCSPISGHKSVSWYQQVLGQGPQFIFQYYEKEERGRGNFPDRFSARQFPNYSSELNVNALLLGDSALYLCASSLLRGQAKWDNSPLHFGNGTRLTVT.

The chain employs TRBV14 and TRBJ1-3, with unresolved D. The CDR3 sequence is 16 residues long. Trimming left V 0 bases short and J 0 bases short, with 9 bases between. The germline V gene encodes CDR1 SGHDN and CDR2 FVKESK. The CDR3 is CASSQETVPSGNTIYF. The CDR3 region has the DNA TGTGCCAGCAGCCAAGAAACAGTTCCCTCTGGAAACACCATATATTTT.

The chain is built from TRBV9 and TRBJ1-2; no clear D. Looked up from germline, CDR1 is SGDLS and CDR2 is YYNGEE. V was pared by 0 bases and J by 0 bases, with 6 bases between. The CDR3 runs to 14 residues. This chain's CDR3 is CASSVGTTNYGYTF. The CDR3 DNA is TGTGCCAGCAGCGTAGGAACAACTAACTATGGCTACACCTTC. The variable domain in full, with the rest retrieved from reference TRBV9 and TRBJ1-2, is DSGVTQTPKHLITATGQRVTLRCSPRSGDLSVYWYQQSLDQGLQFLIQYYNGEERAKGNILERFSAQQFPDLHSELNLSSLELGDSALYFCASSVGTTNYGYTFGSGTRLTVV.

This clone was seen a few times. The V call is TRBV6-2 or TRBV6-3, the J call TRBJ2-1, with D possibly TRBD1 on 5 matching bases. V shed 5 bases and J shed 7 bases, with 9 bases lying between them. Per germline, CDR1 MNHEY and CDR2 SVGEGT. The CDR3 sequence is 12 residues long. The CDR3 region has the DNA TGTGCCAGCAGTCGACAGTTAAATGAGCAGTTCTTC. Translating it yields CASSRQLNEQFF.

The J gene is TRBJ2-3, the V gene TRBV10-3; the match to TRBD1 covers 9 bases. This CDR3 has 14 residues. V was pared by 4 bases and J by 5 bases, with 4 bases of the junction left unmatched. Per the germline V gene, CDR1 is ENHRY and CDR2 is SYGVKD. The DNA of the CDR3 is TGTGCCATCAGTGGGACAGGGGCCTTAGATACGCAGTATTTT. As protein: CAISGTGALDTQYF.

V is TRBV24-1 and J is TRBJ2-3; 10 bases agree with TRBD1. CDR3 length: 15 residues. Germline V CDR1 and CDR2: KGHDR, SFDVKD. Trimming removed 5 bases from V and 5 bases from J; junction bases left unmatched: 6. For the CDR3, the DNA is TGTGCCACCAGTGCCCCGGGACAGGGGCGAGATACGCAGTATTTT. Its protein product is CATSAPGQGRDTQYF.

Only one count was recorded for this clone. V gene TRBV4-1 combines with J gene TRBJ1-4, with 8 bases that match TRBD1. The CDR3 is 13 amino acids. Germline loops: CDR1 MGHRA, CDR2 YSYEKL. The ends lost 6 bases at V and 7 bases at J; junction bases unmatched: 4. CDR3 in DNA: TGCGCCAGCAGGGGACAGGCGGGTGAAAAACTGTTTTTT. It encodes CASRGQAGEKLFF.

The chain joins TRBV7-2 to TRBJ2-1; a possible D gene is TRBD1 (5 bases). Germline assignment: CDR1 SGHTA and CDR2 FQGNSA. The V end was cut by 1 base, the J end by 7 bases, with 14 bases between. The CDR3 sequence is 15 residues long. CDR3 sequence (DNA): TGTGCCAGCAGCTTAGAAGCAGGGCTCCGGAATGAGCAGTTCTTC. Its protein is CASSLEAGLRNEQFF.

The chain employs TRBV6-4 and TRBJ1-1, with D perhaps matching TRBD1 (6 bases). Trimming shortened V by 4 bases and J by 5 bases, and 11 bases separated the two germline ends. The CDR3 covers 13 residues. Per germline, CDR1 MRHNA and CDR2 SNTAGT. This CDR3 is CASSATGRTEAFF. In nucleotides, the CDR3 is TGTGCCAGCAGTGCCACAGGGAGAACTGAAGCTTTCTTT.

The gene calls are TRBV15 and TRBJ1-4; TRBD1 aligns across 9 bases. The germline CDR1 and CDR2 sequences are LNHNV and YYDKDF (reference sequence). The V and J ends lost 0 bases and 14 bases, in that order; junction bases with no gene match: 16. This CDR3 spans 17 amino acids. CDR3 loop: CATSRDLGTGRMGWLFF. CDR3 sequence (DNA): TGTGCCACCAGCAGAGATTTAGGGACAGGGAGGATGGGATGGCTGTTTTTT.

This clone appeared once. This chain links TRBV30 with TRBJ2-7; 8 bases are a match to TRBD1. V shed 5 bases and J 2 bases; nucleotides not matched to a gene: 5. This CDR3 is built from 13 residues. In germline, CDR1 is GTSNPN, CDR2 SVGIG (reference sequence). CDR3 sequence reads: CAWATGATYEQYF. In DNA, the CDR3 is TGTGCCTGGGCGACAGGGGCCACCTACGAGCAGTACTTC.

The chain uses TRBV6-5 and TRBJ1-2; D not certain. The germline V and J ends were trimmed by 6 bases and 6 bases, with 11 bases remaining between them. The CDR3 is 12 residues long. CDR1 is MNHEY, CDR2 SVGAGI, per germline. This CDR3 reads CASRTLEDGYTF. The CDR3 DNA sequence: TGTGCCAGCAGGACCCTCGAGGATGGCTACACCTTC.

This clone is a singleton in its sample. The rearrangement uses TRBV5-5 and TRBJ2-5; 9 positions match TRBD2. The junction had 1 base not matched to a gene; V was cut back by 6 bases and J by 1 base. Per germline, CDR1 SGHKS and CDR2 YYEKEE (reference sequence). This CDR3 is 13 amino acids long. The CDR3 nucleotides are TGTGCCAGCACTAGCGGGATCCAAGAGACCCAGTACTTC. Its translation: CASTSGIQETQYF.

This clone was seen only once. The J gene is TRBJ2-1, the V gene TRBV24-1; TRBD1 is a possible D gene (6 bases). V was clipped by 4 bases and J by 7 bases, with 22 bases between them. Germline CDR1 KGHDR, CDR2 SFDVKD. CDR3 length: 17 amino acids. The CDR3 bases are TGTGCCACCAGTGAACCGCCGCACAGGGTCCAAAGGAATGAGCAGTTCTTC. Amino acids: CATSEPPHRVQRNEQFF.